This T cell receptor (beta chain) originates from a study of technical replicates of blood from several donors. V was pared by 4 bases and J by 3 bases, with 15 bases between. CDR1 MNHEY and CDR2 SVGAGI come from the germline V gene. This CDR3 has 15 amino acids. Produced via immunoSEQ multiplex PCR; TCRdb's table is partial and in-frame only. The repertoire consists of approximately 50,000 clones, with 94% occurring once and the leading ten covering about 0.22%. This clonotype was obtained from a human donor in good health. The sequencing sample was made of T cells isolated from PBMCs. This rearrangement joins TRBV6-5 to TRBJ2-5; a possible D gene is TRBD1 (5 bases). CDR3 loop: CASSSTLQEKETQYF. The CDR3 nucleotides read TGTGCCAGCAGTTCGACGTTACAGGAAAAAGAGACCCAGTACTTC.